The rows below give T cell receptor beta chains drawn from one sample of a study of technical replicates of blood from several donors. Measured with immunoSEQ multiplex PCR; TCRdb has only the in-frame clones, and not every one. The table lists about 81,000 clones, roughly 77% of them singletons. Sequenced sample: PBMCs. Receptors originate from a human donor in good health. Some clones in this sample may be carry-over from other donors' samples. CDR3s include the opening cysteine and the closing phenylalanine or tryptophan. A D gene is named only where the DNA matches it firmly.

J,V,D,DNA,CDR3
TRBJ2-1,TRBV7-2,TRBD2,TGTGCCAGCAGCTTGGGAGGGAGCGGGAGTGTCCTCAGTGAGCAGTTCTTC,CASSLGGSGSVLSEQFF
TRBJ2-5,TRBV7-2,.,TGTGCCAGCAGCTTCCGGTCTGGCCGGCGGGAGACCCAGTACTTC,CASSFRSGRRETQYF
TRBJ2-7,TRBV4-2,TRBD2,TGTGCCAGCAGCCACCTCGGCGGGGGACCCTACGAGCAGTACTTC,CASSHLGGGPYEQYF
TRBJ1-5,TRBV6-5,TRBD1,TGTGCCAGCAGTCGGACAGGGGGGAATCAGCCCCAGCATTTT,CASSRTGGNQPQHF
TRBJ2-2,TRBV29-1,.,TGCAGCGTCCTCCATGCGGGAAACACCGGGGAGCTGTTTTTT,CSVLHAGNTGELFF
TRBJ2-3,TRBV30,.,TGTGCCTGGAGGTCTCTAGGCGCGGCAGATACGCAGTATTTT,CAWRSLGAADTQYF
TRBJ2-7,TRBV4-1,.,TGCGCCAGCAGCCTACGAACCTCACTTGACGAGCAGTACTTC,CASSLRTSLDEQYF
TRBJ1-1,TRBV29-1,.,TGCAGCTCGGTAGCGACTCTGGGCGGCACTGAAGCTTTCTTT,CSSVATLGGTEAFF
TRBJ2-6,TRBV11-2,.,TGTGCCAGCAGCTTATGGTGGGACACCTCTGGGGCCAACGTCCTGACTTTC,CASSLWWDTSGANVLTF
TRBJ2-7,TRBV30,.,TGTGCCTGGAGTGTAGGACTGGTCTCCTACGAGCAGTACTTC,CAWSVGLVSYEQYF
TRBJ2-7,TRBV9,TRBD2,TGTGCCAGCAGCGTAGTTAGCGGGGGCGAGCAGTACTTC,CASSVVSGGEQYF